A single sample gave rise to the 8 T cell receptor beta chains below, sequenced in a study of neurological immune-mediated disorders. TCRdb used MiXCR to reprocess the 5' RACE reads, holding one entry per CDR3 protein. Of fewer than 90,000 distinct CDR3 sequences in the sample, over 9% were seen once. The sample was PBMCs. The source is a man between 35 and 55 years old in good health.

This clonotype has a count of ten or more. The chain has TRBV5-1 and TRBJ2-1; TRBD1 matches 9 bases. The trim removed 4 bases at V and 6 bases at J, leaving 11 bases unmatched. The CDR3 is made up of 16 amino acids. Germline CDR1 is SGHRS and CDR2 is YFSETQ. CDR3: CASSPLPGQGANEQFF. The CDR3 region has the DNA TGCGCCAGCAGCCCACTCCCGGGACAGGGTGCCAATGAGCAGTTCTTC.

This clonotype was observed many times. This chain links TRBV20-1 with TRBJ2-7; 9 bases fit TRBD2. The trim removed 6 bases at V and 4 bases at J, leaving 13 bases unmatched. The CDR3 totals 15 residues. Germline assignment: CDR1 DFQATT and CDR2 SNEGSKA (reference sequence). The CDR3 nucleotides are TGCAGTGCCCCTCCTCTAGCGGGATCAACTTACGAGCAGTACTTC. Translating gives CSAPPLAGSTYEQYF.

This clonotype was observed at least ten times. The CDR3 DNA reads TGTGCCAGCAGCCCCACCGGACTAGCGAGACACAATGAGCAGTTCTTC. Translation: CASSPTGLARHNEQFF. This chain joins TRBV7-8 and TRBJ2-1; 9 nucleotides align to TRBD2. This CDR3 comprises 16 residues. Germline-derived CDR1 and CDR2 are SGHVS and FQNEAQ. V shed 5 bases and J 5 bases; nucleotides not matched to a gene: 10.

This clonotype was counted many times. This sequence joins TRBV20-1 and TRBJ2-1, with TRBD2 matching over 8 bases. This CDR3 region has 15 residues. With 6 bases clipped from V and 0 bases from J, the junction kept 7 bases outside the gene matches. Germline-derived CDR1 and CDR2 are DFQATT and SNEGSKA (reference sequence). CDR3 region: CSAREGGSSYNEQFF. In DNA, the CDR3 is TGCAGTGCCCGGGAGGGTGGGAGCTCCTACAATGAGCAGTTCTTC.

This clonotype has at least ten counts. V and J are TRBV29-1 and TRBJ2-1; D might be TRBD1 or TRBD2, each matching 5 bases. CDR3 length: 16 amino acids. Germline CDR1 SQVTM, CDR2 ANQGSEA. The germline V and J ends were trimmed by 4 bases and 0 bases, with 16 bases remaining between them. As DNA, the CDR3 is TGCAGCGTTGGTCTGGGGGATGTCACCTCCTACAATGAGCAGTTCTTC. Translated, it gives CSVGLGDVTSYNEQFF.

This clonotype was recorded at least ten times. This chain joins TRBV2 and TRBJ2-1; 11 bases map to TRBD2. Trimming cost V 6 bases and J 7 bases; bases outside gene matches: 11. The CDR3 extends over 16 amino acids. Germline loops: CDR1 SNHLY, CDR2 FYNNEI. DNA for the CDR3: TGTGCCAGCAGGCAAATAGCGGGAGGGGAAGTTAATGAGCAGTTCTTC. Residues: CASRQIAGGEVNEQFF.

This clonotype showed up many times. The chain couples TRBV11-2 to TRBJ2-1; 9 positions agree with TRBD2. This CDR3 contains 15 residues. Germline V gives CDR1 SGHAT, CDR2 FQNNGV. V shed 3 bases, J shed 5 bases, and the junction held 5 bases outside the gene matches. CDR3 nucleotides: TGTGCCAGCAGCTTGGTGTTAGCGGGGGACAATGAGCAGTTCTTC. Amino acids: CASSLVLAGDNEQFF.

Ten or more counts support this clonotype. The CDR3 coding sequence is TGCAGTGCTGGCCCAGGGATCAATGAGCAGTTCTTC. Encoded protein: CSAGPGINEQFF. The chain links TRBV20-1 to TRBJ2-1; maybe TRBD1 (5 bases). Germline CDR1 is DFQATT and CDR2 is SNEGSKA (reference sequence). The V end was cut by 5 bases, the J end by 6 bases, with 11 bases between. The length of the CDR3 is 12 residues.